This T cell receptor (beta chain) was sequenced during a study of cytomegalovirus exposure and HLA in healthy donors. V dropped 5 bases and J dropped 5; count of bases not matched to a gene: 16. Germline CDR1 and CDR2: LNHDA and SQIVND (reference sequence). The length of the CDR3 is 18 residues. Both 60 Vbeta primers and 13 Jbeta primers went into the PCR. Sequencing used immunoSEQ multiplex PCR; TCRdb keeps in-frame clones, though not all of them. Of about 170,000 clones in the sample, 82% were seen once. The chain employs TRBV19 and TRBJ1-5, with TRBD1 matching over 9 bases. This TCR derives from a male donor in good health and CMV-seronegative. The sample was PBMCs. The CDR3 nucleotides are TGTGCCAGTAGTCGTCGCGACAGGGGGGTAGATTACGATCAGCCCCAGCATTTT. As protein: CASSRRDRGVDYDQPQHF. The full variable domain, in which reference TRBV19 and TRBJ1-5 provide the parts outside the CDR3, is DGGITQSPKYLFRKEGQNVTLSCEQNLNHDAMYWYRQDPGQGLRLIYYSQIVNDFQKGDIAEGYSVSREKKESFPLTVTSAQKNPTAFYLCASSRRDRGVDYDQPQHFGDGTRLSIL.